This entry is about one T cell receptor (beta chain). The antigen it binds to is not known. Base quality data are lacking; no much larger clone is found one base away. Sequencing took place on an Illumina MiSeq. Genomic DNA from sorted T cell subsets was used as template for TCRbeta CDR3 amplification. The TCRbeta CDR3 region was amplified by multiplex PCR with 30 forward and 13 reverse primers. After the PCR products were purified with AMPure XP beads, a second PCR of 25 cycles was run to add indices and adaptors. Before sequencing, the libraries were purified from gel with the QIAquick Gel Extraction Kit. On the authors' methods: FLASH was used to merge the paired-end reads, and IgBLAST was used to align the reads to IMGT V, D and J germline references. Reads with less than 70% alignment identity to germline references were removed, leaving around 11,000,000 reads across the study. Following IMGT definitions, CDR3 boundaries, reading frame and productivity were assigned. Highly-expanded clones were defined as clones at or above 1% of reads, and diversity was measured by normalized Shannon entropy. Unpaired two-tailed t-tests were used to test group differences in Shannon entropy. TCRdb redid the processing of the public reads, applying fastp at Q25 and MiXCR, and retained in-frame beta chains. Here each entry gathers all rows of one CDR3 protein and keeps the most common genes and DNA. These V and J calls originate from TCRdb's pipeline instead of the authors' own analysis. The sample table records 250,000 or so distinct CDR3 sequences; approximately 50% of these occur just once. The ten most abundant clones make up about an eighth of the sample.

Standard classification criteria for type 1 or type 2 diabetes were met by all diabetic patients, and glucose and C-peptide were assessed by WHO-recommended methods. Donors were excluded if they had other autoimmune diseases or infections within the previous four weeks. Roughly 9.5 milliliters of peripheral blood were drawn from each participant. PBMCs were isolated with LymphoPrep density separation. This sample was taken from a study of type 1 and type 2 diabetes patients (TCRdb year 2016). At the level of the whole study: Under 10 type 1 diabetes patients, a few type 2 diabetes patients and six or seven nondiabetic controls were recruited in China to form the cohort. TCRbeta libraries were sequenced paired-end on Illumina HiSeq 2000 or MiSeq instruments. The study used high-throughput sequencing to profile TCRbeta repertoires and compare individuals with type 1 diabetes, type 2 diabetes and no diabetes. Altogether, 18,976,912 paired-end reads were produced across the whole study. Throughout the study, CD4 or CD8 MicroBeads on MACS columns were used to positively select CD4+ and CD8+ T cells from PBMCs. When approximately 20-cycle amplification was compared with roughly 24-cycle amplification, V gene usage looked similar, suggesting that primer efficiencies were similar and PCR bias was random. Type 2 diabetes patients served as a disease comparison group for the type 1 diabetes patients.

Study-level results and caveats: Type 2 diabetes repertoires showed high diversity, significantly greater than type 1 diabetes repertoires in both CD4+ and CD8+ T cells. Only a few highly-expanded CD4+ clones (median one) were found in type 2 diabetes patients, and these clones made up a median approximately 4% of reads. Because only a limited number of T2D and control samples were sequenced, some T1D-only HECs might also appear in more T2D or control samples. Type 2 diabetes and control samples had highly correlated V and J gene usage patterns, with the correlation between samples averaging about 0.97. The study groups were not matched for age and gender, which could possibly have biased interpretation.

Unmatched junction bases come to 7, with V trimmed by 7 bases and J by 2 bases. The CDR1 and CDR2 encoded by the germline V gene are MGHDK and SYGVNS. From its cysteine to its phenylalanine, the CDR3 spans 15 amino acids. Only the CDR3 DNA stays, 45 bases, in frame from base 1. The specimen was peripheral blood mononuclear cells (PBMCs). The chain links TRBV25-1 with TRBJ2-5; the central 10 bases match TRBD2. This sequence originates from a man aged 18 to 30 with type 2 diabetes. The CDR3 region reads CASNTPAGGQETQYF. The DNA is TGTGCCAGCAATACCCCAGCGGGAGGGCAAGAGACCCAGTACTTC.